The 8 T cell receptor beta chains below all came from one sample that was sequenced in a study of cytomegalovirus exposure and HLA in healthy donors. Primers included in the PCR were 60 Vbeta and 13 Jbeta primers. Sequenced by immunoSEQ multiplex PCR; TCRdb stores in-frame clones only, minus some. The data show hundreds of thousands of clones, with approximately 90% seen just once and about 2.5% held by the top ten. Sequencing input: PBMCs. The receptors here all came from a woman aged 18 to 35 in good health and CMV-seronegative.

In regard to this clone: Other DNA sequences from this sample encode an identical CDR3 as well. The genes are TRBV2 and TRBJ1-6; D remains ambiguous. V lost 6 bases and J 10 bases, leaving 22 bases between the germline ends. CDR3 length: 16 amino acids. CDR1 and CDR2 from the germline V gene are SNHLY and FYNNEI. The chain's CDR3 is CASSVIRGFSSSPLHF. The DNA of the CDR3 is TGTGCCAGCAGCGTGATTCGGGGATTTTCCTCATCACCCCTCCACTTT. The entire variable domain, with the rest obtained from reference TRBV2 and TRBJ1-6, is as follows: EPEVTQTPSHQVTQMGQEVILRCVPISNHLYFYWYRQILGQKVEFLVSFYNNEISEKSEIFDDQFSVERPDGSNFTLKIRSTKLEDSAMYFCASSVIRGFSSSPLHFGNGTRLTVT.

V is TRBV4-2 and J is TRBJ2-4, with 8 bases lining up with TRBD2. The V gene's germline CDR1 is LGHNA and CDR2 YNFKEQ. The CDR3 length is 21 residues. J was trimmed by 0 bases and V by 1 base; bases with no gene match: 17. In DNA form, the CDR3 reads TGTGCCAGCAGCCAAGCAAATCCCCCCCCCGGGGGGGCTCTAGCCAAAAACATTCAGTACTTC. This sequence encodes CASSQANPPPGGALAKNIQYF.

This chain uses TRBV9 with TRBJ2-3; D possibly corresponds to TRBD2 (6 bases). Germline values: CDR1 SGDLS, CDR2 YYNGEE. Trimming pared 1 base from V and 6 bases from J, leaving 15 bases between. The CDR3 has 15 amino acids. Here the CDR3 reads CASSVSGPGGDTQYF. CDR3 nucleotide sequence: TGTGCCAGCAGCGTAAGCGGCCCCGGAGGGGATACGCAGTATTTT.

The rearrangement joins TRBV11-3 to TRBJ2-3, with 13 bases that match TRBD2. The CDR3 is 16 amino acids. Looked up from germline, CDR1 is SGHNT and CDR2 is YENEEA. Trimming removed 4 bases from V and 7 bases from J; junction bases left unmatched: 8. This CDR3 reads CASSSRLAGGINTQYF. The CDR3 nucleotides read TGTGCCAGCAGCTCCCGACTAGCGGGGGGAATAAATACGCAGTATTTT.

The V call is TRBV7-8, the J call TRBJ2-1; 8 bases align to TRBD2. V shed 6 bases and J 5 bases; nucleotides not matched to a gene: 9. CDR1 is SGHVS and CDR2 is FQNEAQ in the germline V gene. This CDR3 is 15 amino acids long. This chain's CDR3 is CASRLTREGHNEQFF. In DNA form, the CDR3 reads TGTGCCAGCAGACTTACCCGGGAGGGGCACAATGAGCAGTTCTTC.

V is TRBV4-1 and J is TRBJ1-1; 10 bases agree with TRBD1. The CDR3 has 17 residues. Germline V gene data show CDR1 as MGHRA and CDR2 as YSYEKL. The V segment lost 0 bases and the J segment 3 bases; nucleotides outside the gene matches: 7. The CDR3 DNA reads TGCGCCAGCAGCCAAGAACCAAGACAGGGGGCAGACACTGAAGCTTTCTTT. As protein: CASSQEPRQGADTEAFF.

This chain links TRBV7-6 with TRBJ2-5; TRBD2 matches at 11 bases. The CDR3 spans 19 residues. The V and J ends lost 1 base and 1 base, in that order; junction bases with no gene match: 11. Germline assignment: CDR1 SGHVS and CDR2 FNYEAQ. Written as DNA, the CDR3 is TGTGCCAGCAGCTTAGAGCCCCCCACTAGCGGGGGCCCCCAAGAGACCCAGTACTTC. The encoded protein is CASSLEPPTSGGPQETQYF.

The count of this clone is one. V is TRBV5-6 and J is TRBJ2-1, with a possible D match to TRBD2 (7 bases). The CDR3 loop spans 16 amino acids. V was shortened by 5 bases and J by 1 base, with 16 bases between the two germline ends. Germline V CDR1 and CDR2: SGHDT, YYEEEE. The CDR3 DNA sequence: TGTGCCAGCAGTCCTCGGGGGGCTGGGTCCTACAATGAGCAGTTCTTC. Translating it yields CASSPRGAGSYNEQFF.